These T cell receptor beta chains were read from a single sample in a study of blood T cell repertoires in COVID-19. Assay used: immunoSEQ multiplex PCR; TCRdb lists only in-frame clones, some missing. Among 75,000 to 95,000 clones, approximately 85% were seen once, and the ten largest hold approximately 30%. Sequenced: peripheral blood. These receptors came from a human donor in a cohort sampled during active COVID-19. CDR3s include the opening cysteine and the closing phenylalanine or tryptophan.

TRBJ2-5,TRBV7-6,CASSLTTSGGQETQYF
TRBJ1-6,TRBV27,CASSFGGANSPLHF
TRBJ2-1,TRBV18,CASSPPPRGVPYNEQFF
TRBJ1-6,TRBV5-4,CASSLGGQSSSPLHF
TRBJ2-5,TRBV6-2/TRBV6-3,CASSPPSGGAETQYF
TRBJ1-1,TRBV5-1,CASSLRGQTNTEAFF
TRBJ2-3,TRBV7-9,CASSSWDRYTDTQYF
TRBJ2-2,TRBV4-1,CASSPHAGGATTGELFF
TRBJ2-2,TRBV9,CASSFGQDNTGELFF
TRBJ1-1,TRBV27,CASSLYPNGEAFF
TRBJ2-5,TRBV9,CASSGGLGIQETQYF
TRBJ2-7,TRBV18,CASSPEQGYEQYF
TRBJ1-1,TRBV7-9,CASSPGFSLIYTEAFF
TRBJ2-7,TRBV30,CAWSRDRGYEQYF
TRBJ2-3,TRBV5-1,CASSLGQGGDTQYF
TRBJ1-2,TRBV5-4,CASSFRGLYGYTF
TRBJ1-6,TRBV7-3,CASSQTTGRSPLHF
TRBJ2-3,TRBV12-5,CASGLAGVADTQYF
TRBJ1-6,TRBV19,CASSAPQQGWSPLHF
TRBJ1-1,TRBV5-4,CASSPPYRQGSTEAFF
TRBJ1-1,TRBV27,CASSSPGRNTEAFF
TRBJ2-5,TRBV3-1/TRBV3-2,CASSPQQGQETQYF
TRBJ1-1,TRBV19,CASSPAGQGSDEAFF
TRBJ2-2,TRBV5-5,CASSLERTSLTGELFF
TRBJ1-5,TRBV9,CASSERGEGQPQHF
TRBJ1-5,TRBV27,CASSFGQGNQPQHF
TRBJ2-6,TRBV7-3,CASSLSPGSSGANVLTF
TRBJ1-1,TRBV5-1,CASSPYLNTEAFF
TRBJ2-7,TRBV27,CASSFQVSYEQYF
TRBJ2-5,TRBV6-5,CASSAGLAQETQYF
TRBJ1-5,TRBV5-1,CASSWGGPNQPQHF
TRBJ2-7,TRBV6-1,CASSDFRTTTSYEQYF
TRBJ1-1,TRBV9,CASSVWDRGNTEAFF
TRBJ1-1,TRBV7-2,CASSRRSDTEAFF
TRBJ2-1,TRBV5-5,CASSFFGTDSYNEQFF
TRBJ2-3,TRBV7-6,CASSPSGSAVGDTQYF
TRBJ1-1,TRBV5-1,CASSGTQGLNTEAFF
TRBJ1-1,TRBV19,CASTTGQGFAEAFF
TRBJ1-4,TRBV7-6,CASSAGPRGDEKLFF
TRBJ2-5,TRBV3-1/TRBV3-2,CASRVRGGETQYF
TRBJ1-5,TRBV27,CASSLGSTGNQPQHF
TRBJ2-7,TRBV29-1,CSVAGLRAYEQYF
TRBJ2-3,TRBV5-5,CASSLDGTHQYF
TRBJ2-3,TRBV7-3,CASSSTGPDTQYF
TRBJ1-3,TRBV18,CASSSKTGPTSGNTIYF
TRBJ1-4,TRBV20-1,CSASGTGKRLFF
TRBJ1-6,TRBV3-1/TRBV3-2,CASSQGGSWGPGGGSPLHF
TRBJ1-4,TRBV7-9,CATPWDREGEKLFF
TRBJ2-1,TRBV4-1,CASREEGGGSLYNEQFF
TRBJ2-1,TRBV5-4,CASSLVGTGGHGQFF
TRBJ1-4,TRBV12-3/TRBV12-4,CASRGGTNEKLFF
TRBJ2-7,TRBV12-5,CASGLGAGTLVVSSYEQYF
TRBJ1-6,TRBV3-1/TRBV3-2,CASSQERLGEGSPLHF
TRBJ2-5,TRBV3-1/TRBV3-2,CASSSSIRGETQYF
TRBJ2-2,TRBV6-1,CASSVSRLAGGWANTGELFF
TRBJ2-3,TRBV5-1,CASSFLAAGSTDTQYF
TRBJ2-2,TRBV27,CASSPIDRGGTGELFF